This TCR beta chain appears in the sequencing data of a study of CD8 T cells in ankylosing spondylitis. Study observations and caveats: Disease-linked clones bore a CD8+ phenotype, appearing relatively rarely in peripheral blood. There were earlier reports of some motif variants in reactive arthritis synovial fluid and blood. A TCR beta motif of fewer than ten highly homologous variants seemed to mark ankylosing spondylitis blood. Reported data indicate significant enrichment of disease-linked clones within matched ankylosing spondylitis synovial fluid.

Worth noting for this clonotype: What it binds is not known.

Quantitative molecular-barcoded 5'-RACE generated the TCR beta libraries. Via MiXCR, TCRdb re-called the 5' RACE reads, giving one row per CDR3 protein. The sample has approximately 500,000 distinct CDR3 sequences; roughly an eighth are singletons. The CDR3 contains 14 residues. The germline V gene has CDR1 SGHKS and CDR2 YYEKEE (reference sequence). Trimming cost V 4 bases and J 7 bases, with 15 bases left between them. The receptor was derived from a male donor with ankylosing spondylitis. What was sequenced was blood, either unsorted or a sorted T cell fraction (not recorded which). The chain is built from TRBV5-5 and TRBJ1-5; D possibly corresponds to TRBD1 (5 bases). The CDR3 DNA reads as TGTGCCAGCAGCCACGGGCCTGGGACCCAGCCCCAGCATTTT. Its translation is CASSHGPGTQPQHF.